At least ten counts were recorded for the clone carrying this T cell receptor beta chain. Its matching antigen is unknown. Trimming cost V 5 bases and J 8 bases, with 16 bases left between them. Germline loops: CDR1 SGHRS, CDR2 YFSETQ. The CDR3 totals 13 residues. This sample is drawn from a study of T cells in Graves' hyperthyroidism and ophthalmopathy. Findings and limits, study-wide: Separating ophthalmopathy from stable hyperthyroidism was achieved by a 13 V-J model. Model output signaled ophthalmopathy a median 6.5 months ahead of onset.

Among ophthalmopathy patients, the Clinical Activity Score reached at least 3, the NOSPECS grade reached at least 4, and duration remained under 3 months. Diagnostic assessment was based on clinical symptoms, serum thyroxine and TRAb, thyroid ultrasound and orbital computed tomography. RNA transcripts were the template for amplifying TCR beta CDR3 regions. The HTBI primer set drove a first-round RT-PCR of the TCR CDR3. From the multiplex PCR reads, TCRdb called clonotypes with MiXCR, one entry per CDR3 protein. The sample has about 640,000 distinct CDR3 sequences, roughly 20% seen once. This clonotype was obtained from a man aged 25 to 40 with Graves' ophthalmopathy. This rearrangement joins TRBV5-1 to TRBJ1-1; D is ambiguous. The specimen was blood. CDR3 DNA sequence: TGCGCCAGCAGTCCCGTCCATGGGGTAGAAGCTTTCTTT. Protein sequence: CASSPVHGVEAFF.